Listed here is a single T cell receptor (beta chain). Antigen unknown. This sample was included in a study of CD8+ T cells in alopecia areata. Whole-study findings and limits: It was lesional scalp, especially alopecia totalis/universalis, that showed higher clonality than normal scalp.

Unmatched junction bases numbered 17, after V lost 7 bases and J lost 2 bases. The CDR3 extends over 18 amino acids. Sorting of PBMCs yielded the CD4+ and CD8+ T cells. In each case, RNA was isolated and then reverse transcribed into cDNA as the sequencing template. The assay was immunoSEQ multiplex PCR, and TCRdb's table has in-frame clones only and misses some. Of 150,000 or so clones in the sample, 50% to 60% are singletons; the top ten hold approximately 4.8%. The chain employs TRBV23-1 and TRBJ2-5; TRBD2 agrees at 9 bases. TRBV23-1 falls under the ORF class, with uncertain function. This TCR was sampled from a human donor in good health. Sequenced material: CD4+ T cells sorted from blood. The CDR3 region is CASNFYSGRSFGQETQYF. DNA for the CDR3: TGCGCCAGCAACTTCTATAGCGGGAGAAGTTTCGGGCAAGAGACCCAGTACTTC.